The 29 T cell receptor beta chains below were found in one sample sequenced in a study of PD-L1 blockade in urothelial cancer. Clones were read by immunoSEQ multiplex PCR, and TCRdb kept only the in-frame ones, dropping some. The table includes 35,000 or so clones, approximately 34% detected once. This specimen was tumor tissue, taken before atezolizumab (anti-PD-L1) treatment. The receptors come from a man between 60 and 75 years old with urothelial cancer.

V gene TRBV30 combines with J gene TRBJ2-2; D ambiguous. Trimming took off 0 bases at V and 5 bases at J, with 7 bases between the two ends. Germline V lookup: CDR1 GTSNPN, CDR2 SVGIG (reference sequence). The CDR3 runs 13 residues. In nucleotides, the CDR3 is TGTGCCTGGAGTGTGTACGGAACCGGGGAGCTGTTTTTT. This encodes CAWSVYGTGELFF. The full variable domain, rest sourced from reference TRBV30 and TRBJ2-2, is SQTIHQWPATLVQPVGSPLSLECTVEGTSNPNLYWYRQAAGRGLQLLFYSVGIGQISSEVPQNLSASRPQDRQFILSSKKLLLSDSGFYLCAWSVYGTGELFFGEGSRLTVL.

This chain uses TRBV14 with TRBJ2-7, with a weak D call TRBD1 (5 bases). Looked up from germline, CDR1 is SGHDN and CDR2 is FVKESK. CDR3 length: 18 amino acids. The V gene lost 4 bases and the J gene lost 3 bases, with 25 bases spanning the gap. The CDR3 nucleotides read TGTGCCAGCAGCCTAAATAAACGCACGAGGCAGGGTAACTACGAGCAGTACTTC. Residues: CASSLNKRTRQGNYEQYF.

As to this clone: An end of the junction does not agree with germline; a read error may underlie this. The chain carries TRBV6-8 and TRBJ2-1; 12 bases match TRBD2. The germline CDR1 and CDR2 sequences are MNHGY and SAAAGT. The CDR3 extends over 15 amino acids. The CDR3: CASSDSTSGSNEQFF. Here the CDR3 DNA reads TGTGCCAGCAGTGACTCGACTAGCGGGAGCAATGAGCAGTTCTTC.

The CDR3 bases are TGTGCCAGTAAGGACAGATTGAACACTGAAGCTTTCTTT. Translation: CASKDRLNTEAFF. The V call is TRBV19, the J call TRBJ1-1; D is possibly TRBD1 (6 bases). Germline CDR1 reads LNHDA; CDR2 reads SQIVND (reference sequence). The V and J ends lost 7 bases and 0 bases respectively, with 9 bases between them. This CDR3 is built from 13 residues.

This clone was counted a few times. The chain combines TRBV7-7 with TRBJ2-3, with TRBD2 identical over 9 bases. V shed 3 bases and J 2 bases; nucleotides not matched to a gene: 9. This CDR3 spans 17 amino acids. CDR1 and CDR2 (germline): SSHAT, FNYEAQ (reference sequence). The CDR3 loop is CASSFGVAGDPTDTQYF. The CDR3 coding sequence is TGTGCCAGCAGCTTCGGGGTAGCGGGGGACCCCACAGATACGCAGTATTTT.

This clone was detected many times. The chain links TRBV28 to TRBJ2-7; no clear D. Germline assignment: CDR1 MDHEN and CDR2 SYDVKM. Trimming took off 3 bases at V and 11 bases at J, with 14 bases between the two ends. CDR3 size: 12 residues. The CDR3 loop is CASSFGPQREYF. In DNA form, the CDR3 reads TGTGCCAGCAGTTTTGGGCCACAAAGGGAGTACTTC.

This clone came up a few times. The chain links TRBV15 to TRBJ1-5; 9 bases map to TRBD1. V shed 0 bases and J 7 bases; nucleotides not matched to a gene: 7. The germline gives CDR1 LNHNV, CDR2 YYDKDF (reference sequence). The CDR3 extends over 16 amino acids. This CDR3 is CATSREGQGMGQPQHF. CDR3 coding DNA: TGTGCCACCAGCAGAGAAGGACAGGGGATGGGGCAGCCCCAGCATTTT.

This clone has more than one count but fewer than ten. The chain recombines TRBV11-3 with TRBJ1-3, with TRBD1 matching 7 bases. Trimming at V came to 6 bases and at J to 3 bases, leaving 8 bases not matched to a gene. The CDR3 contains 15 residues. Germline V gives CDR1 SGHNT, CDR2 YENEEA. The CDR3, as DNA: TGTGCCAGCAGTCCCGGGACAGAGGGTGGAAACACCATATATTTT. Its protein is CASSPGTEGGNTIYF.

This clone was picked up a small number of times. V usage is TRBV23-1 and J usage is TRBJ2-1, with TRBD2 matching 10 bases. TRBV23-1 is an ORF for which the function is uncertain. The CDR3 runs to 16 residues. Unmatched junction bases numbered 11, after V lost 6 bases and J lost 6 bases. The CDR3, as DNA: TGCGCCAGCAGCCCGACGGCTAGCGGGAGTCTCAATGAGCAGTTCTTC. It yields the protein CASSPTASGSLNEQFF.

This clone was picked up a small number of times. The J gene is TRBJ1-5, the V gene TRBV18; 8 bases are shared with TRBD1. Germline V lookup: CDR1 KGHSH, CDR2 LQKENI. This CDR3 is built from 14 residues. V was pared by 5 bases and J by 2 bases, with 2 bases of the junction left unmatched. The CDR3 bases are TGTGCCAGCTCATCGGACAGGGGCAATCAGCCCCAGCATTTT. This sequence encodes CASSSDRGNQPQHF.

This clone was picked up a small number of times. The chain is built from TRBV27 and TRBJ1-2; no clear D. CDR1 is MNHEY and CDR2 is SMNVEV in the germline V gene (reference sequence). The CDR3 spans 15 residues. V lost 3 bases to trimming and J lost 2 bases, with 13 bases between them. Here the CDR3 reads CASSFGPGGNYGYTF. The DNA of the CDR3 is TGTGCCAGCAGTTTTGGGCCCGGAGGGAACTATGGCTACACCTTC.

The chain employs TRBV5-1 and TRBJ2-7; 7 positions agree with TRBD1. CDR1 is SGHRS, CDR2 YFSETQ, per germline. Trimming removed 4 bases from V and 3 bases from J; junction bases left unmatched: 10. CDR3 length: 15 amino acids. For the CDR3, the DNA is TGCGCCAGCAGCAAGGACAGGACTTCGGGCTACGAGCAGTACTTC. It translates to CASSKDRTSGYEQYF.

The chain carries TRBV9 and TRBJ2-7, with TRBD2 identical over 9 bases. The CDR3 has 15 residues. V dropped 5 bases and J dropped 2; count of bases not matched to a gene: 8. Per germline, CDR1 SGDLS and CDR2 YYNGEE. CDR3 residues: CASSEMTSGTYEQYF. DNA of the CDR3: TGTGCCAGCAGTGAAATGACTAGCGGTACCTACGAGCAGTACTTC. The full variable domain, its missing parts supplied by reference TRBV9 and TRBJ2-7, is DSGVTQTPKHLITATGQRVTLRCSPRSGDLSVYWYQQSLDQGLQFLIQYYNGEERAKGNILERFSAQQFPDLHSELNLSSLELGDSALYFCASSEMTSGTYEQYFGPGTRLTVT.

This clone has only a few counts. V is TRBV30 and J is TRBJ2-1; 10 bases align to TRBD2. This CDR3 is built from 15 residues. Germline V CDR1 and CDR2: GTSNPN, SVGIG (reference sequence). The ends lost 0 bases at V and 6 bases at J; junction bases unmatched: 5. The CDR3 loop is CAWSVGLAVVNEQFF. The CDR3 DNA follows: TGTGCCTGGAGTGTCGGACTAGCGGTAGTCAATGAGCAGTTCTTC.

The chain joins TRBV5-1 to TRBJ1-1; TRBD1 aligns across 8 bases. Germline lookup yields CDR1 SGHRS and CDR2 YFSETQ. V trimming: 5 bases; J trimming: 1 base; junction bases outside the gene matches: 10. The CDR3 contains 16 residues. The CDR3 coding sequence is TGCGCCAGCAGTGGACAGGGATTAGTCGGGAACACTGAAGCTTTCTTT. Encoded protein: CASSGQGLVGNTEAFF.

V usage is TRBV12-5 and J usage is TRBJ1-1; D call uncertain. Between the trimmed V and J ends, which lost 0 bases and 6 bases, there was a span of 11 bases. The CDR3 is 14 residues long. Germline V gene sequence: CDR1 LGHNT, CDR2 FRNRAP. The CDR3 DNA reads TGTGCTAGTGGTTTGGTAACCGGGTGGCCTGAAGCTTTCTTT. This encodes CASGLVTGWPEAFF.

The chain is built from TRBV11-1 and TRBJ2-7, with D perhaps TRBD1 (5 bases). Trimming pared 5 bases from V and 3 bases from J, leaving 17 bases between. This CDR3 contains 15 residues. CDR1 is SGHAT, CDR2 FQDESV, per germline (reference sequence). DNA of the CDR3: TGTGCCAGCAGCATAGTCAGGGTCCCCTACTACGAGCAGTACTTC. Encoded protein: CASSIVRVPYYEQYF.

The chain combines TRBV18 with TRBJ1-2; no clear D gene. The ends were cut back, 2 bases at V and 14 bases at J, with 27 bases in the middle. The CDR3 contains 16 residues. In germline, CDR1 is KGHSH, CDR2 LQKENI. CDR3 sequence (DNA): TGTGCCAGCTCACCATGGGAGGGTAATGTCTATCTTGGAGTTACCTTC. Its protein product is CASSPWEGNVYLGVTF.

This clone showed up just a few times. The chain couples TRBV6-4 to TRBJ2-2; 7 bases match TRBD1. The CDR3 contains 13 residues. Germline V gene lookup returns CDR1 MRHNA and CDR2 SNTAGT. V dropped 5 bases and J dropped 6; count of bases not matched to a gene: 3. The CDR3 is CASSRQGSGELFF. CDR3 nucleotides: TGTGCCAGCAGTCGACAGGGCTCCGGGGAGCTGTTTTTT.

V is TRBV5-1 and J is TRBJ1-4; D gene unclear. Germline V gene data show CDR1 as SGHRS and CDR2 as YFSETQ. The CDR3 is made up of 14 amino acids. V lost 0 bases and J lost 6, with 9 bases in between. CDR3 in amino acids: CASSLGQIDEKLFF. The CDR3 DNA sequence: TGCGCCAGCAGCTTGGGACAAATCGATGAAAAACTGTTTTTT.

The chain is built from TRBV19 and TRBJ2-4; TRBD1 matches 8 bases. Germline V gene lookup returns CDR1 LNHDA and CDR2 SQIVND (reference sequence). The CDR3 extends over 17 amino acids. The ends lost 0 bases at V and 2 bases at J; junction bases unmatched: 6. The CDR3 DNA reads TGTGCCAGTAGTATAGAAGGTCAGGGGGCGACCAAAAACATTCAGTACTTC. This gives the protein CASSIEGQGATKNIQYF.

V gene TRBV29-1 combines with J gene TRBJ2-5; D perhaps matches TRBD1 (6 bases). CDR1 and CDR2 from the germline V gene are SQVTM and ANQGSEA. The CDR3 spans 12 residues. The ends were cut back, 4 bases at V and 4 bases at J, with 10 bases in the middle. CDR3 nucleotide sequence: TGCAGCGTTGTACAGGGACGAGAGACCCAGTACTTC. Translating it yields CSVVQGRETQYF. Looking up the rest from reference TRBV29-1 and TRBJ2-5 gives the full variable domain: SAVISQKPSRDICQRGTSLTIQCQVDSQVTMMFWYRQQPGQSLTLIATANQGSEATYESGFVIDKFPISRPNLTFSTLTVSNMSPEDSSIYLCSVVQGRETQYFGPGTRLLVL.

This clone was seen repeatedly, ten times or more. The rearrangement uses TRBV6-8 and TRBJ2-2; the D gene could be TRBD1 or TRBD2 (6 bases each). The germline V gene encodes CDR1 MNHGY and CDR2 SAAAGT. There are 17 residues in the CDR3. Trimming shortened V by 0 bases and J by 0 bases, and 11 bases separated the two germline ends. The CDR3 region has the DNA TGTGCCAGCAGTTACTCGTCGGGGGCGCCGAACACCGGGGAGCTGTTTTTT. Its protein product is CASSYSSGAPNTGELFF.

CDR3 sequence (DNA): TGCGCCAGCAGTGATCCCGGGGTCAGCTCCTACGAGCAGTACTTC. Translation: CASSDPGVSSYEQYF. The chain carries TRBV10-2 and TRBJ2-7; perhaps TRBD2 as D (5 bases). The CDR3 is 15 residues long. With 3 bases removed from V and 0 bases from J, the gap between germline ends came to 12 bases. From germline, CDR1 is WSHSY and CDR2 SAAADI.

This clone occurred many times. This chain connects TRBV11-3 to TRBJ1-3; D is perhaps TRBD1 (6 bases). Looked up from germline, CDR1 is SGHNT and CDR2 is YENEEA. Trimming shortened V by 0 bases and J by 3 bases, and 6 bases separated the two germline ends. CDR3 length equals 14 residues. CDR3 loop: CASSLEQGGNTIYF. CDR3 in DNA: TGTGCCAGCAGCTTAGAACAGGGTGGAAACACCATATATTTT.

V usage is TRBV9 and J usage is TRBJ1-2; D is ambiguous. Germline CDR1 SGDLS, CDR2 YYNGEE. Trimming pared 4 bases from V and 2 bases from J, leaving 9 bases between. This CDR3 has 13 residues. The CDR3 spells CASSLRENYGYTF. The CDR3 DNA is TGTGCCAGCAGCTTACGGGAAAACTATGGCTACACCTTC.

The chain uses TRBV19 and TRBJ1-1; D gene ambiguous. The V end lost 4 bases, the J end lost 1 base, and 7 bases lay between the germline ends. The CDR3 runs 13 residues. The V gene's germline CDR1 is LNHDA and CDR2 SQIVND (reference sequence). CDR3 sequence reads: CASSKTPNTEAFF. The CDR3 coding sequence is TGTGCCAGTAGTAAGACACCGAACACTGAAGCTTTCTTT.

This clone was seen only a few times. This chain links TRBV9 with TRBJ2-3; TRBD2 matches at 11 bases. CDR1 is SGDLS and CDR2 is YYNGEE in the germline V gene. The CDR3 contains 15 residues. The ends lost 6 bases at V and 4 bases at J; junction bases unmatched: 7. The CDR3, as DNA: TGTGCCAGCAAACCGGGGACTAGCGGTGCAGATACGCAGTATTTT. This gives the protein CASKPGTSGADTQYF.

This rearrangement joins TRBV28 to TRBJ1-4; 7 nucleotides line up with TRBD1. Germline trimming cut 2 bases from V and 11 bases from J; bases unmatched to any gene: 2. CDR3 length: 12 amino acids. Looked up from germline, CDR1 is MDHEN and CDR2 is SYDVKM. The CDR3: CASSLRTGKLFF. The CDR3 bases are TGTGCCAGCAGTTTAAGGACAGGCAAACTGTTTTTT.